A single sample gave rise to the 23 T cell receptor beta chains below, sequenced in a study of neurological immune-mediated disorders. One entry per CDR3 protein, called by TCRdb with MiXCR from the 5' RACE reads. The sample lists about 53,000 distinct CDR3 sequences, 7% to 10% seen once, with 1.5% to 2% in the top ten. Time point denoted: longitudinal time-point 3. Sequenced input: PBMCs. Receptors originate from a woman aged 40-49 years in good health.

The table lists this clonotype with many counts. The DNA of the CDR3 is TGCGCCAGCAGCTGGGGACTAGCGGGTGGGGGGCCAGATACGCAGTATTTT. This translates into CASSWGLAGGGPDTQYF. The V and J genes are TRBV5-1 and TRBJ2-3; 12 bases are a match to TRBD2. The V gene's germline CDR1 is SGHRS and CDR2 YFSETQ. V shed 3 bases and J 4 bases; nucleotides not matched to a gene: 9. The CDR3 totals 17 residues.

V gene TRBV6-5 combines with J gene TRBJ2-5; 9 nucleotides align to TRBD1. V shed 8 bases, J shed 1 base, and the junction held 2 bases outside the gene matches. CDR1 and CDR2 from the germline V gene are MNHEY and SVGAGI. The CDR3 runs 13 residues. This CDR3 is CASGQGTQETQYF. The CDR3 bases are TGTGCCAGCGGACAGGGGACCCAAGAGACCCAGTACTTC.

This clonotype was picked up many times. This chain connects TRBV6-5 to TRBJ2-1, with D possibly TRBD2 on 7 matching bases. Germline V lookup: CDR1 MNHEY, CDR2 SVGAGI. The V end was cut by 2 bases, the J end by 6 bases, with 14 bases between. This CDR3 is built from 15 residues. CDR3 sequence reads: CASSYGRARGNEQFF. CDR3 sequence (DNA): TGTGCCAGCAGTTACGGGAGGGCCAGGGGCAATGAGCAGTTCTTC.

This clonotype was seen repeatedly, ten times or more. The chain recombines TRBV12-3 or TRBV12-4 with TRBJ2-1; perhaps TRBD2 as D (5 bases). V shed 1 base and J shed 1 base, with 17 bases lying between them. CDR3 length equals 18 residues. CDR3 in amino acids: CASSLVTLAKNSYNEQFF. The CDR3 DNA reads TGTGCCAGCAGTTTAGTTACGCTAGCTAAGAATTCCTACAATGAGCAGTTCTTC.

This clonotype has a handful of counts. This chain joins TRBV6-5 and TRBJ2-7; D uncertain. The germline V gene has CDR1 MNHEY and CDR2 SVGAGI. The CDR3 contains 13 residues. Trimming took 7 bases from V and 0 from J, leaving 10 bases between them. The DNA of the CDR3 is TGTGCCAGCACTGAAAACTGCTCCTACGAGCAGTACTTC. Translation gives CASTENCSYEQYF.

J is TRBJ2-7 and V is TRBV10-3, with 11 bases identical to TRBD1. V dropped 6 bases and J dropped 3; count of bases not matched to a gene: 4. The CDR3 has 14 amino acids. Germline loops: CDR1 ENHRY, CDR2 SYGVKD. The CDR3 reads CAISTGTGGYEQYF. The CDR3 DNA is TGTGCCATCAGCACAGGGACAGGGGGCTACGAGCAGTACTTC.

This clonotype is a singleton in its sample. The chain is built from TRBV20-1 and TRBJ2-3; 10 positions match TRBD2. The V segment lost 3 bases and the J segment 0 bases; nucleotides outside the gene matches: 3. The CDR3 is 15 amino acids. Germline V lookup: CDR1 DFQATT, CDR2 SNEGSKA (reference sequence). The CDR3 is CSASALAGSTDTQYF. CDR3 bases: TGCAGTGCTAGCGCACTAGCGGGGAGCACAGATACGCAGTATTTT.

This clonotype was detected only a few times. This may come from a read error, since a much larger clone is one base off. The chain uses TRBV5-1 and TRBJ2-3, with TRBD2 matching 12 bases. Germline lookup yields CDR1 SGHRS and CDR2 YFSETQ. The CDR3 has 16 amino acids. Here the CDR3 DNA reads TGCGCCAACAGCTTCGGACTAGCGGGGAGCACAGATACGCAGTATTTT. Its translation: CANSFGLAGSTDTQYF.

This clonotype was counted many times. This chain connects TRBV29-1 to TRBJ1-1; D call uncertain. This CDR3 has 15 amino acids. Trimming took off 3 bases at V and 2 bases at J, with 16 bases between the two ends. Germline CDR1 SQVTM, CDR2 ANQGSEA. The CDR3 nucleotides are TGCAGCGTTGATAGTGCCTACGCCCTAAACACTGAAGCTTTCTTT. Its translation is CSVDSAYALNTEAFF.

Turning to this clonotype: One end of the junction fails to match germline, which may point to a read error. The chain links TRBV9 to TRBJ2-5, with 11 bases matching TRBD1. The CDR3 covers 14 residues. CDR1 is SGDLS, CDR2 YYNGEE, per germline. In nucleotides, the CDR3 is TGTGCCAGAAGCATGGACAGGGGGCAAGAGACCCAGGACTTC. Its protein product is CARSMDRGQETQDF.

This clonotype showed up many times. The chain links TRBV7-2 to TRBJ2-5; TRBD2 matches at 14 bases. Germline CDR1 is SGHTA and CDR2 is FQGNSA. CDR3 length equals 17 residues. Trimming removed 0 bases from V and 2 bases from J; junction bases left unmatched: 2. The CDR3 DNA follows: TGTGCCAGCAGCTTAGCGGGGACTAGCGGGGGACAAGAGACCCAGTACTTC. This encodes CASSLAGTSGGQETQYF.

This clonotype has just a few counts. This rearrangement joins TRBV5-6 to TRBJ2-5; no clear D gene. Germline V gives CDR1 SGHDT, CDR2 YYEEEE. The CDR3 extends over 13 amino acids. Trimming removed 4 bases from V and 0 bases from J, with 7 bases in between. CDR3 region: CASSPRYQETQYF. CDR3 DNA: TGTGCCAGCAGCCCGCGGTACCAAGAGACCCAGTACTTC.

This clonotype came up many times. In DNA, the CDR3 is TGTGCCAGCAGGCGACAGGGGGCGGAACACATTCAGTACTTC. Its translation is CASRRQGAEHIQYF. The chain couples TRBV27 to TRBJ2-4; 10 bases line up with TRBD1. Unmatched junction bases numbered 7, after V lost 6 bases and J lost 8 bases. This CDR3 region has 14 residues. From germline, CDR1 is MNHEY and CDR2 SMNVEV (reference sequence).

This clonotype showed up many times. This rearrangement joins TRBV20-1 to TRBJ2-5, with 10 bases lining up with TRBD2. The J segment lost 3 bases and the V segment lost 6 bases, leaving 4 bases of the junction unmatched. Germline assignment: CDR1 DFQATT and CDR2 SNEGSKA (reference sequence). This CDR3 spans 13 amino acids. The CDR3 is CSARGLAEETQYF. In nucleotides, the CDR3 is TGCAGTGCCCGCGGACTAGCGGAAGAGACCCAGTACTTC.

This rearrangement joins TRBV10-3 to TRBJ1-1; the D is unclear. The CDR3 has 14 amino acids. V lost 4 bases and J 1 base, leaving 10 bases between the germline ends. The germline CDR1 and CDR2 sequences are ENHRY and SYGVKD. CDR3 in amino acids: CAISGHHENTEAFF. CDR3 DNA sequence: TGTGCCATCAGTGGCCATCACGAGAACACTGAAGCTTTCTTT.

This clonotype was seen repeatedly, ten times or more. The V gene is TRBV5-1, the J gene TRBJ2-1; D unresolved. CDR3 size: 15 residues. V gave up 4 bases and J gave up 6 bases, with 17 bases separating them. CDR1 is SGHRS, CDR2 YFSETQ, per germline. The CDR3 bases are TGCGCCAGCAGCGTCCGAGTCGGTTCATCCAATGAGCAGTTCTTC. Protein product: CASSVRVGSSNEQFF.

This clonotype showed up many times. One junction end does not reproduce the germline sequence, and a read error may be involved. The chain couples TRBV6-5 to TRBJ1-4; a possible D gene is TRBD1 (5 bases). Germline CDR1 is MNHEY and CDR2 is SVGAGI. The CDR3 loop spans 14 amino acids. The CDR3 nucleotides are TGTGTCAGCAGTTTGGGACCCCCAGCTGAAAAACTGTTTTTT. Amino acids: CVSSLGPPAEKLFF.

This clonotype was observed many times. As DNA, the CDR3 is TGTGCCAGCACCCAGGGAGGCACAGATACGCAGTATTTT. The encoded protein is CASTQGGTDTQYF. This chain joins TRBV9 and TRBJ2-3, with D tentatively TRBD1 or TRBD2 (5 bases each). The germline V gene encodes CDR1 SGDLS and CDR2 YYNGEE. CDR3 length: 13 amino acids. Trimming pared 6 bases from V and 1 base from J, leaving 9 bases between.

The CDR3 bases are TGTGCCAGCAGTTCCCAGACTAGCGGGGGGGTGGCAGATACGCAGTATTTT. Its protein product is CASSSQTSGGVADTQYF. This rearrangement joins TRBV27 to TRBJ2-3, with 14 positions matching TRBD2. The CDR3 totals 17 residues. V shed 4 bases, J shed 4 bases, and the junction held 7 bases outside the gene matches. Germline CDR1 and CDR2: MNHEY and SMNVEV (reference sequence).

This clonotype was found many times. This chain connects TRBV12-3 or TRBV12-4 to TRBJ2-5, with D maybe TRBD2 (6 bases). V was trimmed by 7 bases and J by 5 bases, leaving 14 bases between them. The CDR3 consists of 13 residues. CDR3 region: CASTISRGETQYF. Written as DNA, the CDR3 is TGTGCCAGCACCATCAGCCGGGGGGAGACCCAGTACTTC.

This clonotype is judged medium-sized. The chain employs TRBV5-1 and TRBJ2-1; D call uncertain. V lost 0 bases, J lost 7 bases, and 14 bases lay in between. Per the germline V gene, CDR1 is SGHRS and CDR2 is YFSETQ. The CDR3 runs to 15 residues. The CDR3 spells CASSLEDPAENEQFF. For the CDR3, the DNA is TGCGCCAGCAGCTTGGAGGATCCTGCGGAGAATGAGCAGTTCTTC.

The table lists this clonotype with many counts. The chain uses TRBV5-5 and TRBJ1-2; D not resolved. Trimming cost V 2 bases and J 4 bases, with 9 bases left between them. The CDR3 totals 13 residues. CDR1 is SGHKS and CDR2 is YYEKEE in the germline V gene (reference sequence). CDR3: CASSFAEIYGYTF. DNA for the CDR3: TGTGCCAGCAGCTTTGCAGAAATCTATGGCTACACCTTC.

This clonotype was seen at least ten times. The chain recombines TRBV10-3 with TRBJ2-3, with 8 bases aligning to TRBD1. Trimming at V came to 2 bases and at J to 3 bases, leaving 4 bases not matched to a gene. The CDR3 totals 15 residues. The germline gives CDR1 ENHRY, CDR2 SYGVKD. Here the CDR3 DNA reads TGTGCCATCAGTGAGAGGACAGGGAGGACAGATACGCAGTATTTT. It translates to CAISERTGRTDTQYF.